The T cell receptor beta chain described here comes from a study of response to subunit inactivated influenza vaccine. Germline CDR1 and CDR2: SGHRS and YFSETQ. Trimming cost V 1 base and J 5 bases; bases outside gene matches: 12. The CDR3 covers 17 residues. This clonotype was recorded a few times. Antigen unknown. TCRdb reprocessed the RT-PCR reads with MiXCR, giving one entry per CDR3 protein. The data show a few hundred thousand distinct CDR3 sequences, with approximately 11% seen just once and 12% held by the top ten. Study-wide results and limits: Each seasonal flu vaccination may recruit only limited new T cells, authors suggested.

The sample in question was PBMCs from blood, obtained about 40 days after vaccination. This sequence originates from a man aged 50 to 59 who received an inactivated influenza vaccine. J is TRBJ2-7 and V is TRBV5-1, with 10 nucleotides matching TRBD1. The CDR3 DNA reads TGCGCCAGCAGCTTGAGGTCTTTGGGACAGGGGATCCACGAGCAGTACTTC. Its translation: CASSLRSLGQGIHEQYF.